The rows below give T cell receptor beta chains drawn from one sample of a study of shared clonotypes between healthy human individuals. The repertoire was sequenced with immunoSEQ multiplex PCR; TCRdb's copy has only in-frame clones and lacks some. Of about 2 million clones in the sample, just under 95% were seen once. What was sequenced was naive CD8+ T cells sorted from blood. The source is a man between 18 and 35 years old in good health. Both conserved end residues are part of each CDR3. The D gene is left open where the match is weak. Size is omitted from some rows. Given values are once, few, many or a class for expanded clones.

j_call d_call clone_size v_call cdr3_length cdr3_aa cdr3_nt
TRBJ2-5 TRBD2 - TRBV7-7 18 CASSLGASGAPRRETQYF TGTGCTAGCAGCTTAGGGGCTAGCGGGGCCCCCCGGCGGGAGACCCAGTACTTC
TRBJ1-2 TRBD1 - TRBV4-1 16 CASSFRDSLANYGYTF TGCGCCAGCAGCTTCCGGGACAGCCTAGCTAACTATGGCTACACCTTC
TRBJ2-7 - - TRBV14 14 CASSQDGSGYEQYF TGTGCCAGCAGCCAAGACGGGAGCGGCTACGAGCAGTACTTC
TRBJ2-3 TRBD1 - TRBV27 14 CASSRGQEIDTQYF TGTGCCAGCAGTCGGGGACAGGAGATAGATACGCAGTATTTT
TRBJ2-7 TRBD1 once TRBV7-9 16 CASSYTPGQGSGEQYF TGTGCCAGCAGCTATACTCCGGGACAGGGGTCTGGCGAGCAGTACTTC
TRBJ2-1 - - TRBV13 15 CASSPAGSGNNEQFF TGTGCCAGCAGCCCGGCTGGCAGCGGAAACAATGAGCAGTTCTTC
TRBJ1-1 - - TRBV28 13 CASSPMPGTEAFF TGTGCCAGCAGCCCGATGCCCGGCACTGAAGCTTTCTTT
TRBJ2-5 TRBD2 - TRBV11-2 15 CASSFLAGSQETQYF TGTGCCAGCAGCTTTCTAGCGGGAAGCCAAGAGACCCAGTACTTC
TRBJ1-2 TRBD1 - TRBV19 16 CASSYGQGLPYYGYTF TGTGCCAGTAGTTATGGACAGGGGCTCCCTTACTATGGCTACACCTTC
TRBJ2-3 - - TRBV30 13 CAWSVIGGDTQYF TGTGCCTGGAGTGTTATTGGGGGCGATACGCAGTATTTT
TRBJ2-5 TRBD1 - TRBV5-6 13 CASSWTGQETQYF TGTGCCAGCAGCTGGACAGGGCAAGAGACCCAGTACTTC
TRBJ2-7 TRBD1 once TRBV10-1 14 CASSAGTGDYEQYF TGCGCCAGCAGCGCCGGGACAGGGGACTACGAGCAGTACTTC
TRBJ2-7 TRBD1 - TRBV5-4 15 CASSGARGTNYEQYF TGTGCCAGCAGCGGGGCCAGGGGGACGAACTACGAGCAGTACTTC
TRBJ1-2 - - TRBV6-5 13 CASSPDTSYGYTF TGTGCCAGCAGTCCTGACACAAGCTATGGCTACACCTTC
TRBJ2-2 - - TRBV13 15 CASSWNRVNTGELFF TGTGCCAGCAGCTGGAACCGGGTTAACACCGGGGAGCTGTTTTTT
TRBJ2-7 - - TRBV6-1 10 CASSAYEQYF TGTGCCAGTTCGGCCTACGAGCAGTACTTC
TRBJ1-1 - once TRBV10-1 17 CASSEGRGPRPDTEAFF TGCGCCAGCAGTGAGGGACGCGGTCCCCGTCCGGACACTGAAGCTTTCTTT
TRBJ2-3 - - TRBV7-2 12 CASSATTDTQYF TGTGCCAGCAGTGCAACTACAGATACGCAGTATTTT
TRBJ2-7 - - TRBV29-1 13 CSVDAGTDYEQYF TGCAGCGTTGACGCCGGTACTGATTACGAGCAGTACTTC
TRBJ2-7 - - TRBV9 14 CASSVGDRGYEQYF TGTGCCAGCAGCGTAGGAGACAGAGGATACGAGCAGTACTTC
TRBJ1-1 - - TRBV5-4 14 CASSFVGAYTEAFF TGTGCCAGCAGCTTCGTAGGGGCGTACACTGAAGCTTTCTTT
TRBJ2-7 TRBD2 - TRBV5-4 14 CASSLEGAGAEQYF TGTGCCAGCAGCTTGGAGGGTGCGGGAGCGGAGCAGTACTTC
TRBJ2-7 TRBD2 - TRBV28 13 CATRDYRTYEQYF TGTGCCACCCGGGACTACCGCACCTACGAGCAGTACTTC
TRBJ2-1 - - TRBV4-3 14 CASSQSSSYNEQFF TGCGCCAGCAGCCAATCTAGCTCCTACAATGAGCAGTTCTTC
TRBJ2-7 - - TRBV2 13 CASSEAPVYEQYF TGTGCCAGCAGTGAAGCGCCAGTCTACGAGCAGTACTTC
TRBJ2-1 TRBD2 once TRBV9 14 CASSVGGGPNEQFF TGTGCCAGCAGCGTAGGCGGGGGGCCCAATGAGCAGTTCTTC
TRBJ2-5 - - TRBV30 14 CAWVYSGEKETQYF TGTGCCTGGGTGTACTCAGGGGAAAAAGAGACCCAGTACTTC
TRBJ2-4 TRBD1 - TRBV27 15 CASSLSGQGANIQYF TGTGCCAGCAGTTTATCTGGACAGGGGGCGAACATTCAGTACTTC
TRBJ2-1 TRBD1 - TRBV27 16 CASSLNQGASYNEQFF TGTGCCAGCAGTTTAAACCAGGGGGCTTCGTACAATGAGCAGTTCTTC
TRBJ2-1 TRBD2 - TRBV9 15 CASSVAGGPLYEQFF TGTGCCAGCAGCGTAGCGGGGGGGCCTCTTTATGAGCAGTTCTTC
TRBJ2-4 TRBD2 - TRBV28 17 CASSFGLAELAKNIQYF TGTGCCAGCAGTTTCGGACTAGCGGAACTAGCCAAAAACATTCAGTACTTC
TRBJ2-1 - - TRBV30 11 CAWSVRNEQFF TGTGCCTGGAGTGTACGCAATGAGCAGTTCTTC
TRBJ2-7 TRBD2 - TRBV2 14 CASSAGGSSYEQYF TGTGCCAGCAGTGCGGGAGGAAGCTCCTACGAGCAGTACTTC
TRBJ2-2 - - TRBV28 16 CASSPRFGGHTGELFF TGTGCCAGCAGTCCCAGGTTCGGGGGACACACCGGGGAGCTGTTTTTT
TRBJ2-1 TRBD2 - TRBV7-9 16 CASSFTSGSYNNEQFF TGTGCCAGCAGCTTTACTAGCGGGAGCTACAACAATGAGCAGTTCTTC
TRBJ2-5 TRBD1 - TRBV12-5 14 CASGSGQAEETQYF TGTGCTAGTGGTTCTGGACAGGCCGAAGAGACCCAGTACTTC
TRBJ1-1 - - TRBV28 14 CASSFRGRGTEAFF TGTGCCAGCAGTTTTCGGGGGCGCGGCACTGAAGCTTTCTTT
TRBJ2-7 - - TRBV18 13 CASSPDSSYEQYF TGTGCCAGCTCACCCGACAGTTCCTACGAGCAGTACTTC
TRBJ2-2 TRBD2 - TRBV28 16 CASRAGERGNTGELFF TGTGCCAGCAGGGCCGGGGAGCGGGGGAACACCGGGGAGCTGTTTTTT
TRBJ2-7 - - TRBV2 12 CASSEDTYEQYF TGTGCCAGCAGTGAGGACACCTACGAGCAGTACTTC
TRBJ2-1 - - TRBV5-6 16 CASSLALLGSYNEQFF TGTGCCAGCAGCTTGGCCCTACTCGGGAGTTACAATGAGCAGTTCTTC
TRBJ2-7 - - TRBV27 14 CASSTPAGGYEQYF TGTGCCAGCAGCACCCCGGCCGGAGGGTACGAGCAGTACTTC
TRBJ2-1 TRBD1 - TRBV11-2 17 CASSLEGGTGEYNEQFF TGTGCCAGCAGCCTTGAAGGGGGGACAGGGGAATACAATGAGCAGTTCTTC
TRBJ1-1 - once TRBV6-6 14 CASSYSRQGTEAFF TGTGCCAGCAGTTACTCGCGGCAGGGCACTGAAGCTTTCTTT
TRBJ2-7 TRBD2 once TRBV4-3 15 CASSQAEGGPYEQYF TGCGCCAGCAGCCAAGCGGAGGGAGGGCCCTACGAGCAGTACTTC
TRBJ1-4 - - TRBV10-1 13 CASSPGVDEKLFF TGCGCCAGCAGTCCCGGAGTGGATGAAAAACTGTTTTTT
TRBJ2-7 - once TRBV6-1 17 CASSEAYGQMNSHEQYF TGTGCCAGCAGTGAAGCTTACGGGCAAATGAACAGCCACGAGCAGTACTTC
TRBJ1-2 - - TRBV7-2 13 CASSLGDNYGYTF TGTGCCAGCAGCTTAGGGGACAACTATGGCTACACCTTC
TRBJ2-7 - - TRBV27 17 CASSLTPGGGLVYEQYF TGTGCCAGCAGTTTAACACCCGGTGGGGGACTCGTTTACGAGCAGTACTTC
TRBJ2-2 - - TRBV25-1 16 CASSEWGAEYTGELFF TGTGCCAGCAGTGAATGGGGGGCGGAATACACCGGGGAGCTGTTTTTT
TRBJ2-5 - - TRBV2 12 CASSGTLETQYF TGTGCCAGCAGTGGGACCCTAGAGACCCAGTACTTC
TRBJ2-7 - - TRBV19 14 CASSIAGESYEQYF TGTGCCAGTAGTATAGCAGGGGAAAGCTACGAGCAGTACTTC
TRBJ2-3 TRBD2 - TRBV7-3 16 CASSLSGGGATDTQYF TGTGCCAGCAGCTTAAGTGGCGGGGGGGCAACAGATACGCAGTATTTT
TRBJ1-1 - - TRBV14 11 CASSRGPKAFF TGTGCCAGCAGCCGAGGTCCGAAAGCTTTCTTT